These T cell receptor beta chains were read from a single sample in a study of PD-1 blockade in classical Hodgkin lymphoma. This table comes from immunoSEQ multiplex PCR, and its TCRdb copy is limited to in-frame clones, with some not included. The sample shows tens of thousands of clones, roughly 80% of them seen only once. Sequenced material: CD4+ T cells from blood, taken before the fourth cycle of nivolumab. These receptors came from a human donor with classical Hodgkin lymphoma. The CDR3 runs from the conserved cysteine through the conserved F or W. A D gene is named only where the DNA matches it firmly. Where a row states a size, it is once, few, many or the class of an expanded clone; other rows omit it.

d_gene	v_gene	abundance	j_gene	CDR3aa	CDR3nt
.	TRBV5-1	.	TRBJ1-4	CASSLDAGRLFF	TGCGCCAGCAGCTTGGATGCGGGCCGACTGTTTTTT
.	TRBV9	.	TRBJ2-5	CASSVGWTSKWETQYF	TGTGCCAGCAGCGTGGGGTGGACCTCGAAGTGGGAGACCCAGTACTTC
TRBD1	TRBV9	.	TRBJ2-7	CASSPRTGSEQYF	TGTGCCAGCAGCCCGCGGACAGGGTCCGAGCAGTACTTC
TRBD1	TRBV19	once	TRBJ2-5	CASSIDWPGQVHQETQYF	TGTGCCAGTAGTATAGATTGGCCGGGACAGGTCCACCAAGAGACCCAGTACTTC
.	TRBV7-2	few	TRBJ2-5	CASSSWAAQETQYF	TGTGCCAGCAGCTCGTGGGCAGCACAAGAGACCCAGTACTTC
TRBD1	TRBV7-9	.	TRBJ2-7	CASSFGQGVYEQYF	TGTGCCAGCAGCTTTGGACAGGGGGTATACGAGCAGTACTTC
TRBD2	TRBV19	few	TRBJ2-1	CASSLSSGGPDEQFF	TGTGCCAGTAGTCTATCTAGCGGGGGTCCGGATGAGCAGTTCTTC
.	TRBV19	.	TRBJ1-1	CASSILLFGGLTEAFF	TGTGCCAGTAGTATCCTCTTATTTGGAGGGTTGACTGAAGCTTTCTTT
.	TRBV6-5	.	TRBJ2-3	CASSLSRESDTQYF	TGTGCCAGCAGTTTAAGCAGGGAGTCAGATACGCAGTATTTT
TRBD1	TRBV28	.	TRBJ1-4	CASRSTGLDEKLFF	TGTGCCAGCAGATCGACAGGGCTAGATGAAAAACTGTTTTTT
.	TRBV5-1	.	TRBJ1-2	CASSLGGSNYGYTF	TGCGCCAGCAGCTTGGGGGGATCGAACTATGGCTACACCTTC
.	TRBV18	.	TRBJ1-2	CASSPGLGYGYTF	TGTGCCAGCTCACCAGGGCTAGGCTATGGCTACACCTTC
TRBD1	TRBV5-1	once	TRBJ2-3	CASSRTGGGTDTQYF	TGCGCCAGCAGCCGGACAGGGGGCGGAACAGATACGCAGTATTTT
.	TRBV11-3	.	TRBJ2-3	CASSLQGPDTQYF	TGTGCCAGCAGCTTACAGGGGCCAGATACGCAGTATTTT
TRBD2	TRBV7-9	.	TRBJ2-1	CASSFGLAGAGRNEQFF	TGTGCCAGCAGCTTCGGACTAGCGGGGGCTGGGAGGAATGAGCAGTTCTTC
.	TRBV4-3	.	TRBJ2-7	CASSQEQGGLEQYF	TGCGCCAGCAGCCAAGAACAGGGCGGCTTAGAGCAGTACTTC
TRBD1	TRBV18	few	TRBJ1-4	CASSSRQGAPINEKLFF	TGTGCCAGCTCATCCCGACAGGGGGCTCCGATCAATGAAAAACTGTTTTTT
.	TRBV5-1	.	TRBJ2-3	CASSTRQSEDTQYF	TGCGCCAGCAGCACACGACAGTCAGAAGATACGCAGTATTTT
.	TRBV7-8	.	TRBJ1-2	CASSLVAGDSGYTF	TGTGCCAGCAGCTTAGTAGCAGGGGATTCTGGCTACACCTTC
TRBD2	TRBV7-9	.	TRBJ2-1	CASSLRLAAYNEQFF	TGTGCCAGCAGCTTAAGACTAGCGGCCTACAATGAGCAGTTCTTC
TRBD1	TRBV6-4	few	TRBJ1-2	CASSPDRAGGYTF	TGTGCCAGCAGTCCTGACAGGGCTGGAGGCTACACCTTC
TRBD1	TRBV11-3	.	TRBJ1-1	CASSQGVGVMGTEAFF	TGTGCCAGCAGTCAGGGGGTAGGGGTTATGGGCACTGAAGCTTTCTTT
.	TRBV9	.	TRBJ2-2	CASSGLGTGELFF	TGTGCCAGCAGCGGACTTGGGACCGGGGAGCTGTTTTTT
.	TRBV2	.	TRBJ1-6	CASRRDGRNSPLHF	TGTGCCAGCAGGCGGGACGGACGTAATTCACCCCTCCACTTT
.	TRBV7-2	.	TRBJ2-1	CASSYLGDEQFF	TGTGCCAGCAGTTACTTGGGGGATGAGCAGTTCTTC